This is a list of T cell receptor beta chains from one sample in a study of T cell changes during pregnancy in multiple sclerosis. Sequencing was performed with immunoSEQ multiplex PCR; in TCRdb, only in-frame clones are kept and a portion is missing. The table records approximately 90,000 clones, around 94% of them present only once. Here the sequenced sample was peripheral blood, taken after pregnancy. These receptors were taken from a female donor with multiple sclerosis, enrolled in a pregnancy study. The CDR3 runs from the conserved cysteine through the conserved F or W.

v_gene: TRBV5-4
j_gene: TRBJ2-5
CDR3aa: CASSLGGLAEETQYF

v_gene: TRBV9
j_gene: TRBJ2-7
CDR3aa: CASSVSHWGGYEQYF

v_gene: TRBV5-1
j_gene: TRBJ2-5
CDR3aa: CASSPGLAGGAGETQYF

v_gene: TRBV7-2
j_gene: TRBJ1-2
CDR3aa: CASSLGQREGYTF

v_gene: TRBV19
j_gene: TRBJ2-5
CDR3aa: CASSIVLAGGSETQYF

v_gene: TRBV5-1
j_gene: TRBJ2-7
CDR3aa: CASTGGPEPYYEQYF

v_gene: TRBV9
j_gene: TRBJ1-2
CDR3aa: CASSEGTGGHYGYTF

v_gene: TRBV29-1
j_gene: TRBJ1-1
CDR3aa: CSVGLARVDTEAFF

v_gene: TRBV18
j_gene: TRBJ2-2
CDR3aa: CASSPRREVDTGELFF

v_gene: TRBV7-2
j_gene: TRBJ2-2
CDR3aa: CASIPPGLAGANTGELFF

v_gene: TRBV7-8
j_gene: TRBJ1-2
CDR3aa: CASSLVGQVLGYTF

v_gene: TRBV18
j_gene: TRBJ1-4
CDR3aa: CASSPPARQGEKLFF

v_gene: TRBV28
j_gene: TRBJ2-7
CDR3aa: CASSGPWQGGEQYF

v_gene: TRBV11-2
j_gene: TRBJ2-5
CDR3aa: CATASAGQETQYF

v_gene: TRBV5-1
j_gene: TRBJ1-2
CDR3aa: CASSLVGPGGYTF

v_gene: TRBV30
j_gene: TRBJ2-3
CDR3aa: CAWRRVGTQYF

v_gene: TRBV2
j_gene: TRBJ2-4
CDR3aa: CASSTQGEGVAKNIQYF

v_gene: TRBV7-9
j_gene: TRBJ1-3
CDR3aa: CASSLRMQEGFSGNTIYF

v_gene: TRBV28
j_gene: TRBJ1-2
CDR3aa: CASRTGINYGYTF

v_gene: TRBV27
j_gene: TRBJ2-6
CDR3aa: CASSLSQYSGANVLTF

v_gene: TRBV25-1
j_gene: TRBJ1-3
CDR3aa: CASRKAGSGNTIYF

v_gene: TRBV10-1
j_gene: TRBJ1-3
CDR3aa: CASGTGAGNTIYF

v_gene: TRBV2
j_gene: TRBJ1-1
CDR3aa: CASSEQGTENTEAFF

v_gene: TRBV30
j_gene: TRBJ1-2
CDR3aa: CAWSERGDGANYGYTF

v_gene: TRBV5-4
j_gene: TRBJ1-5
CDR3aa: CASSPGTGFQPQHF

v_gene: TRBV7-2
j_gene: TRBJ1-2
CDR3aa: CASTMGAAAQGYTF